This T cell receptor (beta chain) was captured in a study of control samples from healthy donors and cancer patients. The sample holds a few counts of this clone. Only in-frame clones appear in the TCRdb table, and some are missing; sequencing was by immunoSEQ multiplex PCR. The sample shows under 200,000 clones, just over 85% of them seen only once. The CDR3 loop spans 13 amino acids. Trimming removed 1 base from V and 8 bases from J, with 8 bases in between. The V gene's germline CDR1 is LGHDT and CDR2 YNNKEL (reference sequence). V and J are TRBV3-1 (or the pseudogene TRBV3-2) and TRBJ2-2, with unresolved D. The clonotype originates from a woman aged 25 to 45 in good health. Sequenced material: blood. This CDR3 reads CASSQANQGELFF. CDR3 DNA: TGTGCCAGCAGCCAAGCCAATCAGGGGGAGCTGTTTTTT.